This record looks at one T cell receptor beta chain sequence and its context. No antigen is known for it. This sample is part of a study of blood T cells in healthy people across ages. Points from the study as a whole: PBMCs were not sorted, which prevented a conclusive comparison of naive versus antigen-experienced cells. The fall in TCR beta diversity per million T cells was roughly linear with age.

A J-beta primer mix and a sample-barcoded 5' primer were used in a second PCR of roughly 7 to 12 cycles. TCRdb re-called the 5' RACE reads with MiXCR, one entry per CDR3 protein. The data hold 1,500,000 or so distinct CDR3 sequences, with 55% to 75% observed a single time. Material: blood. The TCR originated in a man aged 18 to 30 in good health.

CDR3 loop: CASSQATGPTEAFF. The CDR3 region has the DNA TGCGCCAGCAGCCAAGCGACAGGGCCGACTGAAGCTTTCTTT. This chain uses TRBV4-1 with TRBJ1-1; 7 bases line up with TRBD1. V dropped 1 base and J dropped 5; count of bases not matched to a gene: 4. The CDR3 length is 14 residues. CDR1 and CDR2 (germline): MGHRA, YSYEKL.